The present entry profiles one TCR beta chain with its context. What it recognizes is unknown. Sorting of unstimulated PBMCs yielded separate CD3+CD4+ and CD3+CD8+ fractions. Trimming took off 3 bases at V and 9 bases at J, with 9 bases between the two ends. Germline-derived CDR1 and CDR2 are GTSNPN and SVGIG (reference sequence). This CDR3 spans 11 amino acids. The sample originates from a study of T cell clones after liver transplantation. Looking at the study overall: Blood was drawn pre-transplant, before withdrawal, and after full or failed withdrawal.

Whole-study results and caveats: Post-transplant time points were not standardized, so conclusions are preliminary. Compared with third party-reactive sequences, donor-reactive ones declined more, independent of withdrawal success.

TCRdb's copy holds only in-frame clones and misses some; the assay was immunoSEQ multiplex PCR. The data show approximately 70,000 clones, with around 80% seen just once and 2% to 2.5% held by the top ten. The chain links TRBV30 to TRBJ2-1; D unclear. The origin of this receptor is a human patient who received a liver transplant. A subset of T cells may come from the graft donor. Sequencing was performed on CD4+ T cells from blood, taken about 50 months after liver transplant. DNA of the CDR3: TGTGCCTGGAGCCCAATGGGTGAGCAGTTCTTC. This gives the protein CAWSPMGEQFF.